This TCR beta chain appears in the sequencing data of a study of cytomegalovirus exposure and HLA in healthy donors. Study-level results: With later analysis, a missense DCLRE1C variant became linked to TCR beta V- and J-gene trimming. Several of the most significant clusters were apparently associated with common viral pathogens in a later analysis.

PCR used 60 Vbeta primers and 13 Jbeta primers. Method: immunoSEQ multiplex PCR; TCRdb's copy keeps in-frame clones and lacks some. The profile shows some 160,000 clones, 75% to 90% of them singletons. A note on this clone: Its target is not known.

Germline V CDR1 and CDR2: SGHAT, FQNNGV. The CDR3 extends over 16 amino acids. The V end lost 6 bases, the J end lost 1 base, and 18 bases lay between the germline ends. This rearrangement joins TRBV11-2 to TRBJ1-1; D is uncertain. The sequenced sample consisted of PBMCs. The TCR originated in a woman aged 18-29 years in good health and CMV-seronegative. CDR3 sequence (DNA): TGTGCCAGCAGATCCGGAGGGTCGAGGAAGAACACTGAAGCTTTCTTT. This gives the protein CASRSGGSRKNTEAFF.